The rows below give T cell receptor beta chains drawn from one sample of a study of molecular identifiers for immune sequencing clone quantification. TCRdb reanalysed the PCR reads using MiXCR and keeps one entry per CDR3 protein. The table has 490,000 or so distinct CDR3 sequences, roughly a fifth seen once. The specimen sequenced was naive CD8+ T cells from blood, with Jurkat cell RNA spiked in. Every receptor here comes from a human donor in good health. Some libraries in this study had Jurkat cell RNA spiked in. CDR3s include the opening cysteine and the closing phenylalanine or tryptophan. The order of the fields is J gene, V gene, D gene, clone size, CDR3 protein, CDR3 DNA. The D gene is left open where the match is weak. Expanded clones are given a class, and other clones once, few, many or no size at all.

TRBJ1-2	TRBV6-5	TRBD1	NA	CASSFGQAGIHGYTF	TGTGCCAGCAGCTTCGGACAGGCGGGGATTCATGGCTACACCTTC
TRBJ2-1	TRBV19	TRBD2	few	CASSLLTSGSSYNEQFF	TGTGCCAGTAGTCTGCTGACTAGCGGGAGCTCCTACAATGAGCAGTTCTTC
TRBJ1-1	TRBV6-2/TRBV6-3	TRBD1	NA	CASCIDRVGDTEAFF	TGTGCCAGCTGTATAGACAGGGTAGGGGACACTGAAGCTTTCTTT
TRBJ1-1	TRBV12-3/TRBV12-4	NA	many	CASSLGVSFETEAFF	TGTGCCAGCAGTTTAGGTGTCTCCTTTGAGACTGAAGCTTTCTTT
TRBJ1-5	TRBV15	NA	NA	CATSMWRGSNQPQHF	TGTGCCACCAGCATGTGGAGGGGAAGCAATCAGCCCCAGCATTTT
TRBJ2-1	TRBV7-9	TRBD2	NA	CASSSGLARSVPHEQFF	TGTGCCAGCAGCTCGGGACTAGCGAGGTCAGTTCCGCATGAGCAGTTCTTC
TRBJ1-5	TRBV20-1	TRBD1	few	CSATWDRYSQPQHF	TGCAGTGCTACTTGGGACAGGTATAGTCAGCCCCAGCATTTT
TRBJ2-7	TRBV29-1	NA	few	CSVESQDPYEQYF	TGCAGCGTTGAATCCCAGGACCCCTACGAGCAGTACTTC
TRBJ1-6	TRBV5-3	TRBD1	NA	CASSLRGRENSPLHF	TGTGCCAGCAGCTTGAGGGGGCGCGAGAATTCACCCCTCCACTTT
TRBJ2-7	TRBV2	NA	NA	CASSEGGGGAYEQYF	TGTGCCAGCAGTGAAGGTGGGGGTGGCGCCTACGAGCAGTACTTC
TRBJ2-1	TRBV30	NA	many	CAWRDPRLGGNEQFF	TGTGCCTGGAGAGACCCCCGGTTAGGCGGGAATGAGCAGTTCTTC
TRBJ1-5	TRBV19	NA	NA	CVSKFGTDYSNQPQHF	TGTGTCAGTAAGTTTGGGACGGATTATAGCAATCAGCCCCAGCATTTT
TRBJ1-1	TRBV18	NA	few	CASSPGLESPDSGGGNTEAFF	TGTGCCAGCTCACCGGGGTTAGAAAGTCCGGACTCCGGGGGCGGGAACACTGAAGCTTTCTTT
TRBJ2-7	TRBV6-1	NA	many	CASSAERGYEQYF	TGTGCCAGCAGTGCGGAGAGGGGGTACGAGCAGTACTTC
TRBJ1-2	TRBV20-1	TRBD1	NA	CSARSREGDRGFYGYTF	TGCAGTGCTAGATCCAGGGAGGGGGACAGGGGGTTCTATGGCTACACCTTC
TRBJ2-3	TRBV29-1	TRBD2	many	CSVDGTSGGPTDTQYF	TGCAGCGTCGACGGGACTAGCGGGGGGCCCACAGATACGCAGTATTTT
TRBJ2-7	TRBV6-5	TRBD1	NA	CASSSFETGVEQYF	TGTGCCAGCAGTTCCTTCGAAACAGGGGTCGAGCAGTACTTC
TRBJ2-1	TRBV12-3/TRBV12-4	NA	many	CASSHPGERRNEQFF	TGTGCCAGCAGCCATCCCGGGGAAAGACGCAATGAGCAGTTCTTC
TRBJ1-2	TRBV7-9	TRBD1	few	CASSLASETGAGYTF	TGTGCCAGCAGCTTAGCCTCCGAAACAGGGGCCGGCTACACCTTC
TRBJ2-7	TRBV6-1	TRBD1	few	CASSNTGVPTYEQYF	TGTGCCAGCAGTAACACAGGGGTCCCCACCTACGAGCAGTACTTC
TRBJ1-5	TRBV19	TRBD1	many	CASSINGDRGSQPQHF	TGTGCCAGTAGTATCAACGGAGACAGGGGAAGTCAGCCCCAGCATTTT
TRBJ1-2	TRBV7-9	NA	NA	CASTDTDRLNYGYTF	TGTGCCAGCACCGATACCGACAGGCTAAACTATGGCTACACCTTC
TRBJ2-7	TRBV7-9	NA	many	CASSLGYSVSYEQYF	TGTGCCAGCAGCTTAGGGTATAGCGTATCCTACGAGCAGTACTTC
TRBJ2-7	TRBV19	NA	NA	CASSPTSSSYEQHF	TGTGCCAGTAGTCCTACTAGCTCCTCCTACGAGCAGCACTTC
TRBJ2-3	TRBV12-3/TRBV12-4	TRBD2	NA	CASSQRTSGRWYTQYF	TGTGCCAGCAGTCAGCGGACTAGCGGGAGGTGGTATACGCAGTATTTT
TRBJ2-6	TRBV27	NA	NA	CASGQGGFGANVLTF	TGTGCCAGCGGACAGGGAGGGTTTGGGGCCAACGTCCTGACTTTC
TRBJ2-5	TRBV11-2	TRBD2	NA	CASSLGVSGGETQYF	TGTGCCAGCAGCTTAGGGGTTAGCGGGGGAGAGACCCAGTACTTC
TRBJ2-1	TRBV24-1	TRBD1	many	CATSAGQGPEEQFF	TGTGCCACCAGTGCCGGACAGGGCCCCGAGGAGCAGTTCTTC
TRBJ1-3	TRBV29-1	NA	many	CSGEVTGNTIYF	TGCAGCGGAGAGGTAACTGGAAACACCATATATTTT
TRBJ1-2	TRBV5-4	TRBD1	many	CASSPGQGAYGYTF	TGTGCCAGCAGCCCTGGACAGGGGGCGTATGGCTACACCTTC
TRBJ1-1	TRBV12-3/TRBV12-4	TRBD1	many	CASSLEPGTGDPNTEAFF	TGTGCCAGCAGTTTAGAGCCCGGGACAGGGGATCCAAACACTGAAGCTTTCTTT
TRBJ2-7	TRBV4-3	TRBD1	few	CASSPTTTGYEQYF	TGCGCCAGCAGCCCGACGACGACAGGGTACGAGCAGTACTTC
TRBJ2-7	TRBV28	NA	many	CASQASYEQYF	TGTGCCAGCCAAGCGTCCTACGAGCAGTACTTC
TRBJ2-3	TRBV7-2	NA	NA	CASSTLRTSTDTQYF	TGTGCCAGCAGCACCCTTAGGACTAGCACAGATACGCAGTATTTT
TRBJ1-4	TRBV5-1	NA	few	CASSLYWVATNEKLFF	TGCGCCAGCAGCTTGTATTGGGTTGCAACTAATGAAAAACTGTTTTTT
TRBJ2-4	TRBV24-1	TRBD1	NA	CATSETGDHIQYF	TGTGCCACCAGTGAAACAGGGGATCACATTCAGTACTTC
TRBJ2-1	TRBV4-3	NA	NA	CASSQDRPPVNEQFF	TGCGCCAGCAGCCAAGATCGCCCACCTGTGAATGAGCAGTTCTTC
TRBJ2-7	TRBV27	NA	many	CASSLSGVEQYF	TGTGCCAGCAGTTTATCAGGGGTCGAGCAGTACTTC
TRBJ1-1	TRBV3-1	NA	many	CASSQESSVNTEAFF	TGTGCCAGCAGCCAAGAGAGTTCCGTGAACACTGAAGCTTTCTTT
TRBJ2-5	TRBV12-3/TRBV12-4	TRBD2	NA	CASSFSNTGTSGRTQYF	TGTGCCAGCAGTTTCTCGAATACCGGGACTAGCGGGAGAACCCAGTACTTC
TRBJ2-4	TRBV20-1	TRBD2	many	CSARDIGSGGYKNIQYF	TGCAGTGCTAGAGATATTGGTTCGGGGGGTTACAAAAACATTCAGTACTTC
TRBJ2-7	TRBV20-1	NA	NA	CSARDAGAASYEQYF	TGCAGTGCTAGAGATGCGGGCGCGGCCTCCTACGAGCAGTACTTC
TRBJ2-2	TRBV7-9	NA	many	CASSPTYTGELFF	TGTGCCAGCAGCCCGACCTACACCGGGGAGCTGTTTTTT
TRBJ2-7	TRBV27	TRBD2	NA	CASSWTSGASYEQYF	TGTGCCAGCAGCTGGACTAGCGGGGCCTCCTACGAGCAGTACTTC
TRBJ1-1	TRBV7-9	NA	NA	CASSLEQKPWGAFF	TGTGCCAGCAGCTTAGAACAGAAGCCGTGGGGAGCTTTCTTT
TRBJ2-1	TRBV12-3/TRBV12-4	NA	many	CASKFRDTDYNEQFF	TGTGCCAGCAAATTCCGGGACACCGATTACAATGAGCAGTTCTTC
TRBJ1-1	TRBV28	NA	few	CASLALNTEAFF	TGTGCCAGTTTGGCACTGAACACTGAAGCTTTCTTT
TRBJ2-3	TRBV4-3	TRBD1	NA	CASSQEGYRGADTQYF	TGCGCCAGCAGCCAAGAAGGATACAGGGGGGCAGATACGCAGTATTTT
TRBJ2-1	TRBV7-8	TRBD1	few	CASSLLVQGNYNEQFF	TGTGCCAGCAGCTTACTCGTACAGGGGAACTACAATGAGCAGTTCTTC
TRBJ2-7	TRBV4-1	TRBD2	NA	CASTQGLAETYEQYF	TGCGCCAGCACCCAAGGACTAGCGGAGACCTACGAGCAGTACTTC
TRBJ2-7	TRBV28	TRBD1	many	CASSSPIDRGDEQYF	TGTGCCAGCAGTTCGCCAATAGACAGGGGCGACGAGCAGTACTTC
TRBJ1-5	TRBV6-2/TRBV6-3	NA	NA	CASSYRDLPVPQHF	TGTGCCAGCAGTTACAGGGACCTCCCGGTGCCCCAGCATTTT
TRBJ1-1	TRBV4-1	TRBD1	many	CASSQRTGRNTEAFF	TGCGCCAGCAGCCAACGGACAGGGAGGAACACTGAAGCTTTCTTT
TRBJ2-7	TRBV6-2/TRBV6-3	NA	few	CASSRDASYEQYF	TGTGCCAGCAGCCGGGACGCAAGCTACGAGCAGTACTTC